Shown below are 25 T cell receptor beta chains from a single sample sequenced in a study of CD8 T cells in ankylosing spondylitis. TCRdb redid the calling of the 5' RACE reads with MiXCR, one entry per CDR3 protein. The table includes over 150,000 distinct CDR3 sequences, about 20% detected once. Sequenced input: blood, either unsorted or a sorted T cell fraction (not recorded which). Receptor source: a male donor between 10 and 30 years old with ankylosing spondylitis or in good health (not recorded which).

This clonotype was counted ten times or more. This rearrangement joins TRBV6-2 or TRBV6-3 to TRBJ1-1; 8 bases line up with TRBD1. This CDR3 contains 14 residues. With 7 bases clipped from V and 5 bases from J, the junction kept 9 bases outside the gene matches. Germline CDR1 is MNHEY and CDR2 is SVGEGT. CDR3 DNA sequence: TGTGCCAGCACCTTACGATACAGGGGGACTGAAGCTTTCTTT. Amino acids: CASTLRYRGTEAFF.

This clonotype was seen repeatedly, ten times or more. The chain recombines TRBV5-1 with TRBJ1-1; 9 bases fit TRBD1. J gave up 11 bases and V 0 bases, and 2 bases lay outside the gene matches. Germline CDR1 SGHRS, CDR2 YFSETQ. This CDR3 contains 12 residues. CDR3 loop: CASSLDRGHAFF. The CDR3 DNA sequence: TGCGCCAGCAGCTTGGACAGGGGGCATGCTTTCTTT.

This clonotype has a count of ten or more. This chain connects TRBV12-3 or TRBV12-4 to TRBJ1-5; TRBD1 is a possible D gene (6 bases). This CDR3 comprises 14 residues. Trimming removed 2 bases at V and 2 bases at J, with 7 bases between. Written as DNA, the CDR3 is TGTGCCAGCAGTTTACGGACAGGCAATCAGCCCCAGCATTTT. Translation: CASSLRTGNQPQHF.

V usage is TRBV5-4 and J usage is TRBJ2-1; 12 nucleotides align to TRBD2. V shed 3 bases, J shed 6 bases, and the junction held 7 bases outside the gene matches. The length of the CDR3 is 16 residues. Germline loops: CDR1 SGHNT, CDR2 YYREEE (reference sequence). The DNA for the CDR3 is TGTGCCAGCAGCTCCCGACTAGCGGGAGTGTCCAATGAGCAGTTCTTC. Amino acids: CASSSRLAGVSNEQFF.

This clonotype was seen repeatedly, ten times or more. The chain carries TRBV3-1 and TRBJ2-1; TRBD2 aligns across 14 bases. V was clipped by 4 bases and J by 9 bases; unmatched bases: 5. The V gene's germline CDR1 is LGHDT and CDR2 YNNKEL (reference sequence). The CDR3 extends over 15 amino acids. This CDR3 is CASSPGLAGGVEQFF. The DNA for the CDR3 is TGTGCCAGCAGCCCAGGACTAGCGGGAGGTGTTGAGCAGTTCTTC.

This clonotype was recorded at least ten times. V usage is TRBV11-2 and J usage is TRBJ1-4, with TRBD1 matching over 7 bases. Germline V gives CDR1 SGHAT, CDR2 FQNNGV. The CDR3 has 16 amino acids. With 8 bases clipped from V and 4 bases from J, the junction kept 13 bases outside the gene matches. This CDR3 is CASGTYRGRNNEKLFF. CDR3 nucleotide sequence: TGTGCCAGCGGAACCTACAGGGGCAGGAATAATGAAAAACTGTTTTTT.

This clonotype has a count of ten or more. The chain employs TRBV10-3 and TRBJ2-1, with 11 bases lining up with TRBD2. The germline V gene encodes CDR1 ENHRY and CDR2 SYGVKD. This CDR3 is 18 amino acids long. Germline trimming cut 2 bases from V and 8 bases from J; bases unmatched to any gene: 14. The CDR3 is CAISESFLASGRFDEQFF. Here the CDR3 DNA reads TGTGCCATCAGTGAGAGTTTTCTGGCTAGCGGGAGGTTCGATGAGCAGTTCTTC.

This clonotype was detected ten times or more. CDR3 DNA: TGTGCCAGCAGTTTTAAGGGGTCTGGAAGGACCTACAATGAGCAGTTCTTC. Its translation is CASSFKGSGRTYNEQFF. This chain links TRBV12-3 or TRBV12-4 with TRBJ2-1, with D possibly TRBD1 on 5 matching bases. This CDR3 comprises 17 residues. Deletions cut 3 bases from V and 2 bases from J, with 17 bases between.

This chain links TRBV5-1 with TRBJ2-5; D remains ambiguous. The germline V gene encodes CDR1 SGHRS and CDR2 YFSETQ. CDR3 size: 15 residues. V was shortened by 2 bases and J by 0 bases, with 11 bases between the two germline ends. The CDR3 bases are TGCGCCAGCAGCTTCACTATGGGATACCAAGAGACCCAGTACTTC. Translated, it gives CASSFTMGYQETQYF. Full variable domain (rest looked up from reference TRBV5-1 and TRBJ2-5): KAGVTQTPRYLIKTRGQQVTLSCSPISGHRSVSWYQQTPGQGLQFLFEYFSETQRNKGNFPGRFSGRQFSNSRSEMNVSTLELGDSALYLCASSFTMGYQETQYFGPGTRLLVL.

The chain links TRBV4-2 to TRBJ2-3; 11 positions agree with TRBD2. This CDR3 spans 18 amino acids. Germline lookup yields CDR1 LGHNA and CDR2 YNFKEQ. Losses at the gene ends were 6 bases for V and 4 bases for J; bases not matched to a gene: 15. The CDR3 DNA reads TGTGCCAGCAGTTCCTCACCCGGACTAGCGGGCGTATCAGATACGCAGTATTTT. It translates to CASSSSPGLAGVSDTQYF.

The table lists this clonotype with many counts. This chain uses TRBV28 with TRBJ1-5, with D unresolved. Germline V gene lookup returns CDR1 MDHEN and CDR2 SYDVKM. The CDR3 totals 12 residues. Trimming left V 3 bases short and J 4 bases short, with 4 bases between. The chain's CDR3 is CASSFTNQPQHF. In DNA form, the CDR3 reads TGTGCCAGCAGTTTTACGAATCAGCCCCAGCATTTT.

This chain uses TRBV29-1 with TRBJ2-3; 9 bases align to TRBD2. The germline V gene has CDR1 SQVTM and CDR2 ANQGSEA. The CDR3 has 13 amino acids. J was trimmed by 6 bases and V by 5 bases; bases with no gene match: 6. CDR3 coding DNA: TGCAGCGTTCAACCCGGGACTAGCGATACGCAGTATTTT. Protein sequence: CSVQPGTSDTQYF.

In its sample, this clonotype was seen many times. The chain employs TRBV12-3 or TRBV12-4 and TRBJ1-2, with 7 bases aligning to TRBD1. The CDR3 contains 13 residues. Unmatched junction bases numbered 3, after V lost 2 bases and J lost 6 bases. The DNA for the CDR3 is TGTGCCAGCAGTTTAAAGGACAGGAATGGCTACACCTTC. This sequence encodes CASSLKDRNGYTF.

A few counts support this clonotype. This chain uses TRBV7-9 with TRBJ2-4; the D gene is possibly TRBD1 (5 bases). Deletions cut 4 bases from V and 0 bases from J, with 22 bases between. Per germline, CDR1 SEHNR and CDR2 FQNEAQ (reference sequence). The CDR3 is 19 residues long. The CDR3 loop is CASSSSPQGRLLAKNIQYF. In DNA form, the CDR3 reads TGTGCCAGCAGCTCCTCCCCGCAGGGCCGATTACTAGCCAAAAACATTCAGTACTTC.

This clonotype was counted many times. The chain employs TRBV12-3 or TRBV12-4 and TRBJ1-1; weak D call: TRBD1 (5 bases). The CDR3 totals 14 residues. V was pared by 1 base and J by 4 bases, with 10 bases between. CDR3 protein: CASSLGQGVTEAFF. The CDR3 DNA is TGTGCCAGCAGTTTAGGCCAGGGAGTCACTGAAGCTTTCTTT.

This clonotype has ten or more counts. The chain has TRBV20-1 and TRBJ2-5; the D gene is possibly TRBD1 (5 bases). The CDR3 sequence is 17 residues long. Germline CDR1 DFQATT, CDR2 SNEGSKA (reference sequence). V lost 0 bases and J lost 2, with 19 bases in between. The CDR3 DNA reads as TGCAGTGCTAGAGATTTGTCAGGGCCTCACCCGCAAGAGACCCAGTACTTC. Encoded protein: CSARDLSGPHPQETQYF.

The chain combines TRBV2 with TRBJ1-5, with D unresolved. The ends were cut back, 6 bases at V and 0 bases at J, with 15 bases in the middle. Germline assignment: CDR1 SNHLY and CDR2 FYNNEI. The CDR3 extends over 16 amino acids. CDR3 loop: CASRDGRYYSNQPQHF. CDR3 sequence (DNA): TGTGCCAGCAGAGATGGCCGATACTATAGCAATCAGCCCCAGCATTTT.

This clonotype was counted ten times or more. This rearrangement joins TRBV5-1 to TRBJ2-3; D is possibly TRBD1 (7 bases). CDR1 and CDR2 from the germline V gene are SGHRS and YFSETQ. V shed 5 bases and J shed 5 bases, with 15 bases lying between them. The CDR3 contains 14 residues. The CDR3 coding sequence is TGCGCCAGCAGACATCGACAGGGAGGAGATACGCAGTATTTT. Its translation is CASRHRQGGDTQYF.

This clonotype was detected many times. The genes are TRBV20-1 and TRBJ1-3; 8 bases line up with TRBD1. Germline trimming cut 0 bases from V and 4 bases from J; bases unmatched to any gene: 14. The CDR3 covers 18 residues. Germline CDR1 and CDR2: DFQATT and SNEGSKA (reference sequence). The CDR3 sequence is CSAREFSGTGLLGNTIYF. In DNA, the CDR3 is TGCAGTGCTAGAGAGTTTAGTGGGACAGGACTATTAGGAAACACCATATATTTT.

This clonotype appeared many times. CDR3: CSARDWLTSGTGRQTQYF. CDR3 in DNA: TGCAGTGCTAGAGATTGGCTTACTTCCGGGACAGGCCGTCAGACCCAGTACTTC. The chain uses TRBV20-1 and TRBJ2-5, with 8 nucleotides matching TRBD1. This CDR3 has 18 amino acids. Unmatched junction bases numbered 18, after V lost 0 bases and J lost 6 bases. Germline V lookup: CDR1 DFQATT, CDR2 SNEGSKA (reference sequence).

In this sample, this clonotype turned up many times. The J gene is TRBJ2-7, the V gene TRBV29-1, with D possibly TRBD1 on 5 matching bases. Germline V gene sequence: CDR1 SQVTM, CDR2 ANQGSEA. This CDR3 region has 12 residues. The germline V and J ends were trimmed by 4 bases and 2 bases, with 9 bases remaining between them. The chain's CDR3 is CSVVKGPYEQYF. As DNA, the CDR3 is TGCAGCGTTGTCAAGGGGCCCTACGAGCAGTACTTC.

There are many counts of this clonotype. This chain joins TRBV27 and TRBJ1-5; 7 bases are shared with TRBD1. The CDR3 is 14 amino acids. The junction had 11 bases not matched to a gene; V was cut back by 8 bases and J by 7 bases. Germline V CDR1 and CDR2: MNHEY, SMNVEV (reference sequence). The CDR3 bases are TGTGCCAGCGCCGGACAAGGGGGCGGGCAGCCCCAGCATTTT. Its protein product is CASAGQGGGQPQHF.

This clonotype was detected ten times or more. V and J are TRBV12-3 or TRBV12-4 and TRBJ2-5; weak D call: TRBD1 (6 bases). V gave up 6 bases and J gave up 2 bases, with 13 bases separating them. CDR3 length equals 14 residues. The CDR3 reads CASSRRQEQETQYF. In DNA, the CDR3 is TGTGCCAGCAGCCGCAGACAGGAACAAGAGACCCAGTACTTC.

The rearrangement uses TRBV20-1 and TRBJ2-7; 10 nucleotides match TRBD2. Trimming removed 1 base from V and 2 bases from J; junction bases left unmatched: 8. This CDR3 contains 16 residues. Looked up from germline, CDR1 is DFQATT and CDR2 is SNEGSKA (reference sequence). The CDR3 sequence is CSARAHGAGGPYEQYF. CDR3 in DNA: TGCAGTGCTAGAGCCCACGGAGCGGGAGGGCCCTACGAGCAGTACTTC.

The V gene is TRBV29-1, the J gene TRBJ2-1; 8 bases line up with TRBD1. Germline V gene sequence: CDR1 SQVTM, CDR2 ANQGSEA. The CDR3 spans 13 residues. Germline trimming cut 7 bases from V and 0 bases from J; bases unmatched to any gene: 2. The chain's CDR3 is CSAGQVSYNEQFF. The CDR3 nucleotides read TGCAGCGCGGGACAGGTCTCCTACAATGAGCAGTTCTTC.